One and the same sample provided the 21 T cell receptor beta chains below, sequenced in a study of T cell changes during pregnancy in multiple sclerosis. Only in-frame clones appear in the TCRdb table, and some are missing; sequencing was by immunoSEQ multiplex PCR. Of roughly 110,000 clones listed, more than 85% are singletons. Sequencing used peripheral blood, obtained in the third trimester of pregnancy. The receptor set was obtained from a female donor with multiple sclerosis, enrolled in a pregnancy study.

Only a few counts were recorded for this clone. This rearrangement joins TRBV18 to TRBJ1-3; tentative D call: TRBD1 (5 bases). The ends were cut back, 1 base at V and 4 bases at J, with 14 bases in the middle. There are 16 residues in the CDR3. Germline V gene lookup returns CDR1 KGHSH and CDR2 LQKENI. The CDR3 here is CASSPRGQGSGNTIYF. The CDR3 DNA follows: TGTGCCAGCTCACCACGGGGCCAGGGTTCGGGAAACACCATATATTTT.

This clone was counted a single time. The CDR3 reads CASKPSGGTKYTDTQYF. The CDR3 DNA reads as TGTGCCAGCAAGCCTAGCGGGGGGACCAAATACACAGATACGCAGTATTTT. V and J are TRBV11-1 and TRBJ2-3, with 11 bases identical to TRBD2. CDR1 and CDR2 from the germline V gene are SGHAT and FQDESV (reference sequence). The CDR3 sequence is 17 residues long. V was pared by 7 bases and J by 2 bases, with 11 bases of the junction left unmatched.

The V and J genes are TRBV5-6 and TRBJ2-2; 9 nucleotides match TRBD1. Germline CDR1 is SGHDT and CDR2 is YYEEEE. With 3 bases clipped from V and 6 bases from J, the junction kept 3 bases outside the gene matches. The CDR3 contains 14 residues. The CDR3 sequence: CASSSDRGAGELFF. The CDR3 DNA is TGTGCCAGCAGCTCGGACAGGGGCGCCGGGGAGCTGTTTTTT.

V gene TRBV5-1 combines with J gene TRBJ1-2; D possibly corresponds to TRBD1 (5 bases). V was cut by 4 bases and J by 6 bases, with 19 bases left in between. Germline V gene data show CDR1 as SGHRS and CDR2 as YFSETQ. This CDR3 spans 15 amino acids. The CDR3 spells CASSGPTRVGNGYTF. The CDR3 region has the DNA TGCGCCAGCAGCGGGCCTACCAGGGTTGGGAATGGCTACACCTTC.

The V and J genes are TRBV5-1 and TRBJ2-1; 11 nucleotides align to TRBD2. The CDR3 sequence is 17 residues long. Per the germline V gene, CDR1 is SGHRS and CDR2 is YFSETQ. V shed 1 base and J 4 bases; nucleotides not matched to a gene: 7. In DNA form, the CDR3 reads TGCGCCAGCAGCTTGAGGCCTAGCGGGGGGAGTTACAATGAGCAGTTCTTC. It translates to CASSLRPSGGSYNEQFF.

The CDR3 bases are TGTGCCAGCAGTTTATCAATTCCTCAGAGGTCACCCCTCCACTTT. It translates to CASSLSIPQRSPLHF. The chain couples TRBV27 to TRBJ1-6; D unclear. The V end was cut by 0 bases, the J end by 10 bases, with 13 bases between. The germline V gene has CDR1 MNHEY and CDR2 SMNVEV (reference sequence). This CDR3 has 15 amino acids.

The chain couples TRBV15 to TRBJ1-2, with unresolved D. The CDR3 is 15 residues long. Between the trimmed V and J ends, which lost 1 base and 0 bases, there was a span of 9 bases. Germline CDR1 and CDR2: LNHNV and YYDKDF (reference sequence). The CDR3 DNA is TGTGCCACCAGCAGAGGACACAATACTAACTATGGCTACACCTTC. Translated, it gives CATSRGHNTNYGYTF. Full variable domain (outside the CDR3, taken from reference TRBV15 and TRBJ1-2): DAMVIQNPRYQVTQFGKPVTLSCSQTLNHNVMYWYQQKSSQAPKLLFHYYDKDFNNEADTPDNFQSRRPNTSFCFLDIRSPGLGDTAMYLCATSRGHNTNYGYTFGSGTRLTVV.

The chain carries TRBV6-1 and TRBJ1-4, with TRBD1 matching 7 bases. V lost 4 bases to trimming and J lost 7 bases; unmatched junction nucleotides: 18. The CDR3 consists of 18 residues. From germline, CDR1 is MNHNS and CDR2 SASEGT. The CDR3 DNA reads TGTGCCAGCAGTGGCCGACAGGGCTTATCGGTCATGGCTGAAAAACTGTTTTTT. Encoded protein: CASSGRQGLSVMAEKLFF.

The rearrangement links TRBV9 to TRBJ2-7; 8 bases line up with TRBD2. Germline CDR1 reads SGDLS; CDR2 reads YYNGEE. The CDR3 has 15 residues. V dropped 0 bases and J dropped 5; count of bases not matched to a gene: 7. The CDR3 DNA reads as TGTGCCAGCAGCGTAGGGGCGGGAGGCCCGAACGAGCAGTACTTC. This codes for CASSVGAGGPNEQYF.

This clone was recorded once. The CDR3 nucleotides are TGTGCCAGCAGTGCGAGCGGGAGGCACTACGAGCAGTACTTC. Protein product: CASSASGRHYEQYF. The rearrangement uses TRBV6-5 and TRBJ2-7; 9 positions match TRBD2. V was clipped by 5 bases and J by 3 bases; unmatched bases: 5. The CDR3 sequence is 14 residues long. Germline V gene lookup returns CDR1 MNHEY and CDR2 SVGAGI.

This rearrangement joins TRBV28 to TRBJ1-1; no reliable D call. Germline V gene sequence: CDR1 MDHEN, CDR2 SYDVKM. V shed 6 bases and J shed 7 bases, with 9 bases lying between them. The CDR3 length is 11 residues. The CDR3 DNA reads TGTGCCAGCAGGGCAGCGTTTGAAGCTTTCTTT. Encoded protein: CASRAAFEAFF.

This clone was picked up a small number of times. V usage is TRBV25-1 and J usage is TRBJ1-6; perhaps TRBD1 as D (5 bases). The germline CDR1 and CDR2 sequences are MGHDK and SYGVNS. This CDR3 has 13 residues. Trimming shortened V by 4 bases and J by 14 bases, and 15 bases separated the two germline ends. The CDR3 region is CASSARGAGTLHF. As DNA, the CDR3 is TGTGCCAGCAGTGCACGCGGGGCCGGTACCCTCCACTTT. Variable domain in full (rest from reference TRBV25-1 and TRBJ1-6): EADIYQTPRYLVIGTGKKITLECSQTMGHDKMYWYQQDPGMELHLIHYSYGVNSTEKGDLSSESTVSRIRTEHFPLTLESARPSHTSQYLCASSARGAGTLHFGNGTRLTVT.

V is TRBV5-3 and J is TRBJ1-1; 7 bases match TRBD1. TRBV5-3 is recorded as an ORF, its role being uncertain. CDR3 length: 15 amino acids. V was pared by 4 bases and J by 1 base, with 7 bases of the junction left unmatched. CDR3: CARSHDRAENTEAFF. In nucleotides, the CDR3 is TGTGCCAGAAGCCACGACAGGGCGGAGAACACTGAAGCTTTCTTT.

The rearrangement uses TRBV30 and TRBJ2-5, with 8 nucleotides matching TRBD1. Germline V CDR1 and CDR2: GTSNPN, SVGIG (reference sequence). The CDR3 runs to 13 residues. With 7 bases clipped from V and 5 bases from J, the junction kept 9 bases outside the gene matches. The DNA for the CDR3 is TGTGCCTCGGTGCCGGGACAGGAGGAGACCCAGTACTTC. Translation: CASVPGQEETQYF.

This sequence joins TRBV14 and TRBJ1-2; unclear D gene. There are 15 residues in the CDR3. Germline lookup yields CDR1 SGHDN and CDR2 FVKESK. V was trimmed by 2 bases and J by 2 bases, leaving 12 bases between them. In nucleotides, the CDR3 is TGTGCCAGCAGCCAATTAGCGTCGGGGAACTATGGCTACACCTTC. It yields the protein CASSQLASGNYGYTF.

In this sample, this clone turned up once. This chain links TRBV5-5 with TRBJ2-7; 10 nucleotides agree with TRBD1. Germline trimming cut 4 bases from V and 7 bases from J; bases unmatched to any gene: 5. This CDR3 has 13 amino acids. The germline V gene encodes CDR1 SGHKS and CDR2 YYEKEE (reference sequence). The CDR3, as DNA: TGTGCCAGCAGCCCGGGACAGGGGAGGGAGCAGTACTTC. Residues: CASSPGQGREQYF.

In this sample, this clone turned up once. The rearrangement uses TRBV5-1 and TRBJ2-1; 12 bases line up with TRBD2. Germline CDR1 SGHRS, CDR2 YFSETQ. Losses at the gene ends were 4 bases for V and 7 bases for J; bases not matched to a gene: 6. The CDR3 runs to 15 residues. The CDR3 loop is CASSPTTSGSNEQFF. CDR3 bases: TGCGCCAGCAGCCCAACGACTAGCGGGAGTAATGAGCAGTTCTTC. Complete variable domain (other parts from reference TRBV5-1 and TRBJ2-1): KAGVTQTPRYLIKTRGQQVTLSCSPISGHRSVSWYQQTPGQGLQFLFEYFSETQRNKGNFPGRFSGRQFSNSRSEMNVSTLELGDSALYLCASSPTTSGSNEQFFGPGTRLTVL.

The V and J genes are TRBV28 and TRBJ2-7; TRBD2 matches 7 bases. V gave up 5 bases and J gave up 5 bases; unmatched junction bases: 9. This CDR3 is built from 14 residues. Germline V gene sequence: CDR1 MDHEN, CDR2 SYDVKM. Written as DNA, the CDR3 is TGTGCCAGCAGTCCCCGCGGGAGAGACGACGAGCAGTACTTC. Amino acid sequence: CASSPRGRDDEQYF. The entire variable domain, with the rest obtained from reference TRBV28 and TRBJ2-7, is as follows: DVKVTQSSRYLVKRTGEKVFLECVQDMDHENMFWYRQDPGLGLRLIYFSYDVKMKEKGDIPEGYSVSREKKERFSLILESASTNQTSMYLCASSPRGRDDEQYFGPGTRLTVT.

This clone was picked up one time. The J gene is TRBJ2-1, the V gene TRBV2; D possibly corresponds to TRBD1 (7 bases). V lost 7 bases and J 7 bases, leaving 14 bases between the germline ends. The CDR3 runs 13 residues. The germline V gene has CDR1 SNHLY and CDR2 FYNNEI. CDR3 sequence: CASKGPGGNEQFF. CDR3 nucleotides: TGTGCCAGCAAGGGCCCAGGGGGGAATGAGCAGTTCTTC.

The chain carries TRBV6-1 and TRBJ2-7; the D is unclear. Germline V lookup: CDR1 MNHNS, CDR2 SASEGT. V was shortened by 4 bases and J by 1 base, with 8 bases between the two germline ends. CDR3 size: 13 residues. CDR3 protein: CASSAAGSYEQYF. The CDR3 bases are TGTGCCAGCAGTGCTGCAGGTTCCTACGAGCAGTACTTC.

The chain recombines TRBV5-5 with TRBJ1-4; D possibly corresponds to TRBD1 (5 bases). CDR1 is SGHKS, CDR2 YYEKEE, per germline (reference sequence). The CDR3 has 16 residues. V was trimmed by 0 bases and J by 6 bases, leaving 15 bases between them. The CDR3 DNA follows: TGTGCCAGCAGCTTGGCCCAGGGCGTCCTGGATGAAAAACTGTTTTTT. The encoded protein is CASSLAQGVLDEKLFF.